Sequencing of this TCR beta chain was carried out in a study of CXCR3-negative and CXCR3-positive naive CD8 T cells. Turning to the study itself: Across all libraries, TRB reads numbered 110 million to 150 million, with about 1.5 +/- 0.3 million in each library. Findings and limits, study-wide: Naive cells that were CXCR3-negative or CXCR3-positive used TRBV-TRBJ genes alike, while memory cells diverged. Hydrophobicity of TRB CDR3s was greater in CXCR3-positive naive cells than in CXCR3-negative naive cells.

5' RACE with UMI labels generated the TRB cDNA libraries. After re-calling the 5' RACE reads, TCRdb lists one entry per CDR3 protein, DNA absent. The table gives nearly 110,000 distinct CDR3 sequences; the top ten clones make up more than 0.3% of it. Researchers reported sorting every CD8+ T cell subset in triplicate, 300,000 to 350,000 cells per sort. A note on this clonotype: Its antigen remains unidentified.

This receptor was taken from a human donor in good health. Some clones in this sample may be carry-over from other donors' samples. The sample comprised naive CXCR3+ CD8+ T cells from blood. Regarding subset: CD45RO-CCR7+CD27+CD95- naive CD8+ T cells expressing CXCR3 (TNR3+).

CDR3 sequence reads: CASSLEAGGAYEQYF. The chain joins TRBV5-1 to TRBJ2-7; TCRdb returns TRBD2, unconfirmable since there is no DNA. Per the germline V gene, CDR1 is SGHRS and CDR2 is YFSETQ. This CDR3 is built from 15 residues.